This entry is about one T cell receptor (beta chain). Antigen unknown. At one of its ends the junction is not consistent with the germline gene, which may arise from a read error. The method was immunoSEQ multiplex PCR; TCRdb's version includes in-frame clones alone and lacks a portion of them. The profile shows some 120,000 clones, 88% of them singletons. The sample is drawn from a study of cytomegalovirus exposure and HLA in healthy donors. Study-wide results and limits: The classifier, whose performance was assessed in both the original and validation cohorts, reportedly diagnosed cytomegalovirus status with high specificity and sensitivity. Three chains linked to CMV were shown in vitro to be specific for CMV antigens. Altogether, 160 or so TCR beta chains were recorded as cytomegalovirus-associated.

The sample comprised PBMCs. This TCR derives from a man in his thirties or forties in good health and CMV-seronegative.

CDR3 bases: TGTGCCAGCAGTTTAGGCACGTGGGGGGTTGGGGAGACCCAGTACTTC. Its translation is CASSLGTWGVGETQYF. This chain uses TRBV11-3 with TRBJ2-5; perhaps TRBD2 as D (6 bases). The CDR3 is 16 amino acids. Germline V gene lookup returns CDR1 SGHNT and CDR2 YENEEA.